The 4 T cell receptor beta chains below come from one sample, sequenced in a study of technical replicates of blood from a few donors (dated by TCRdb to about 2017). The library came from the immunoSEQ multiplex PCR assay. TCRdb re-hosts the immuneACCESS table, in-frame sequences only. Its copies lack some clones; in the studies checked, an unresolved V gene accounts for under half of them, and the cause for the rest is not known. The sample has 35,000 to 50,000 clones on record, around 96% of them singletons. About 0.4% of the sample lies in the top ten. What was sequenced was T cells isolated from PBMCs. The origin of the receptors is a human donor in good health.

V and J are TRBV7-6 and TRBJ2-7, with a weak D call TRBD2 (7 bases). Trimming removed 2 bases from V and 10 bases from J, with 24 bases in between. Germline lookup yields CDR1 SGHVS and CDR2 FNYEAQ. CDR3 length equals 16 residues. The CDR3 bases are TGTGCCAGCAGCTTAAGCCTAGCGGCCAGGGGTCCTGACCAGTACTTC. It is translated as CASSLSLAARGPDQYF.

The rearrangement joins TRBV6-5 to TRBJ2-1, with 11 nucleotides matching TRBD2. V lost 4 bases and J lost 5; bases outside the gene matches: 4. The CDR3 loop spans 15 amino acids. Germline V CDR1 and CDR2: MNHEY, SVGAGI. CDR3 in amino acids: CASSSLAGGDNEQFF. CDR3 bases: TGTGCCAGCAGTTCGCTAGCGGGAGGAGACAATGAGCAGTTCTTC.

CDR3 sequence: CASSVAGINYGYTF. The CDR3 nucleotides are TGTGCCAGTAGTGTAGCAGGGATAAACTATGGCTACACCTTC. The chain couples TRBV19 to TRBJ1-2; tentative D call: TRBD1 (5 bases). The CDR3 extends over 14 amino acids. The V end lost 5 bases, the J end lost 2 bases, and 12 bases lay between the germline ends. CDR1 is LNHDA and CDR2 is SQIVND in the germline V gene (reference sequence).

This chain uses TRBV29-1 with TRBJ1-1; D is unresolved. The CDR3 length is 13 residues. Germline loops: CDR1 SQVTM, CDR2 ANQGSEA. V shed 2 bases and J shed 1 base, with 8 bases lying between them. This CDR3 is CSVEITPNTEAFF. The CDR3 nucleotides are TGCAGCGTTGAAATCACACCGAACACTGAAGCTTTCTTT.